Reported below is one T cell receptor (beta chain). This sample was included in a study of blood T cell repertoires in COVID-19. V lost 0 bases and J 1 base, leaving 14 bases between the germline ends. Germline V gene sequence: CDR1 WSHSY, CDR2 SAAADI. This CDR3 has 17 residues. Assay: immunoSEQ multiplex PCR; the TCRdb copy retains only in-frame clones and omits some. The sample lists under 200,000 clones, about 89% occurring once. This clonotype originated in a man between 65 and 85 years old with acute or convalescent COVID-19. The chain joins TRBV10-2 to TRBJ2-3, with D possibly matching TRBD2 (6 bases). The specimen sequenced was peripheral blood. The CDR3 sequence is CASSESTAGRGTDTQYF. DNA for the CDR3: TGCGCCAGCAGTGAGTCGACTGCGGGACGGGGCACAGATACGCAGTATTTT.